The 7 T cell receptor beta chains below all came from one sample that was sequenced in a study of cytomegalovirus exposure and HLA in healthy donors. Assay: immunoSEQ multiplex PCR; the TCRdb copy retains only in-frame clones and omits some. The top ten hold under 1.3% of the sample, which has approximately 65,000 clones, about 95% seen once. The source material was PBMCs. These receptors all stem from a woman aged 18-29 years in good health and CMV-seronegative.

This sequence joins TRBV6-5 and TRBJ1-4; 7 bases align to TRBD1. Germline CDR1 is MNHEY and CDR2 is SVGAGI. After removal of 10 bases from V and 4 bases from J, the junction contained 12 bases not matched to a gene. This CDR3 spans 15 amino acids. The DNA of the CDR3 is TGTGCCACCTCGACCAGGACAGGTCTTAATGAAAAACTGTTTTTT. Its protein product is CATSTRTGLNEKLFF.

V usage is TRBV7-9 and J usage is TRBJ2-2; no clear D gene. The CDR3 loop spans 13 amino acids. Germline loops: CDR1 SEHNR, CDR2 FQNEAQ (reference sequence). V lost 1 base and J 7 bases, leaving 7 bases between the germline ends. Here the CDR3 reads CASSLESGGELFF. CDR3 sequence (DNA): TGTGCCAGCAGCTTAGAGTCCGGCGGGGAGCTGTTTTTT.

This clone occurred once. The V and J genes are TRBV28 and TRBJ2-2; D is possibly TRBD1 (6 bases). Germline CDR1 MDHEN, CDR2 SYDVKM. V gave up 7 bases and J gave up 6 bases, with 9 bases separating them. The CDR3 extends over 12 amino acids. The CDR3 protein is CASKQGPGELFF. CDR3 nucleotide sequence: TGTGCCAGCAAACAGGGTCCCGGGGAGCTGTTTTTT.

This chain connects TRBV13 to TRBJ1-1; D gene uncertain. Germline-derived CDR1 and CDR2 are PRHDT and FYEKMQ (reference sequence). V was trimmed by 4 bases and J by 0 bases, leaving 12 bases between them. The CDR3 contains 15 residues. The CDR3 DNA sequence: TGTGCCAGCAGCTCAAACAGTTGGATGAACACTGAAGCTTTCTTT. Protein sequence: CASSSNSWMNTEAFF.

The rearrangement joins TRBV2 to TRBJ2-5; 8 bases align to TRBD1. This CDR3 region has 15 residues. With V trimmed by 6 bases and J by 5 bases, 11 bases remained unmatched. Germline CDR1 and CDR2: SNHLY and FYNNEI. The CDR3 protein is CASSKYQGAWETQYF. DNA for the CDR3: TGTGCCAGCAGCAAATATCAGGGGGCGTGGGAGACCCAGTACTTC.

J is TRBJ2-5 and V is TRBV7-2, with a tentative D call TRBD1 (5 bases). V was cut by 3 bases and J by 11 bases, with 10 bases left in between. This CDR3 comprises 11 residues. Germline loops: CDR1 SGHTA, CDR2 FQGNSA. This CDR3 reads CASSFTGLQYF. The CDR3 DNA reads as TGTGCCAGCAGCTTTACAGGTCTTCAGTACTTC.

V gene TRBV6-6 combines with J gene TRBJ2-7; D is possibly TRBD1 (5 bases). The V end was cut by 4 bases, the J end by 0 bases, with 16 bases between. Looked up from germline, CDR1 is MNHNY and CDR2 is SVGAGI (reference sequence). This CDR3 has 16 amino acids. In DNA form, the CDR3 reads TGTGCCAGCAGTTGGGGCCCAGGCAGAAGCTCCTACGAGCAGTACTTC. Its translation: CASSWGPGRSSYEQYF.